This T cell receptor (beta chain) was sequenced in a study of regulatory T cells in long-lasting Graves disease. On the study more broadly: Antithyroid drug exposure in newly diagnosed Graves' patients had lasted under 3 months. Study findings and constraints: Among samples with persistent disease, TRBV28, TRBJ1-2 and TRBJ2-5 were favored.

The time point was: newly diagnosed GD, antithyroid drugs for less than 3 months. Following extraction of RNA from PBMCs, that RNA was used to make the TCR library. This clonotype has at least ten counts. The antigen remains undetermined. Through Arm-PCR of CDR3 regions and iRepertoire HTBI primers, TCR beta libraries were built. TCRdb re-derived calls from the multiplex PCR reads in MiXCR, one entry per CDR3 protein. The table has hundreds of thousands of distinct CDR3 sequences, about 16% seen once; the top ten hold approximately 20%. Germline CDR1 and CDR2: MDHEN and SYDVKM. CDR3 length equals 15 residues. The ends were cut back, 6 bases at V and 3 bases at J, with 17 bases in the middle. The sample was also reused in another study, on T cells in Graves' hyperthyroidism and ophthalmopathy. From that report: Diagnoses rested on clinical symptoms, serum thyroxine and TRAb, thyroid ultrasound and orbital computed tomography.

The V gene is TRBV28, the J gene TRBJ1-1; D is unclear. The source is a woman in her twenties or thirties with Graves disease. The sequencing used peripheral blood mononuclear cells (PBMCs), collected at new diagnosis, from a patient treated with antithyroid drugs. The CDR3 is CASRILGLLDTEAFF. CDR3 bases: TGTGCCAGCAGGATCTTGGGCCTACTCGACACTGAAGCTTTCTTT.